The rows below give T cell receptor beta chains drawn from one sample of a study of beta chain features in type 1 diabetes. TCRdb's table, derived via immunoSEQ multiplex PCR, lists solely in-frame clones and lacks some. The profile shows some 900,000 clones, about a sixth of them singletons. Sequencing was done on a sample of naive CD4+ T cells from blood. Source of these receptors: a woman younger than 30 in good health. Each CDR3 is given with its conserved first and last residue. D genes are given only for firm matches. For some rows the clone size is stated as once, few or many, or as a class when expanded; others skip it.

d_call	v_call	clone_size	j_call	cdr3_aa	cdr3_nt
NA	TRBV7-2	NA	TRBJ2-5	CASSLSRTRQETQYF	TGTGCCAGCAGCTTATCACGGACAAGACAAGAGACCCAGTACTTC
NA	TRBV15	few	TRBJ1-2	CATSRDRGYGYTF	TGTGCCACCAGCAGAGACAGGGGCTATGGCTACACCTTC
TRBD2	TRBV2	NA	TRBJ2-2	CASAPAGGIGELFF	TGTGCCAGCGCCCCCGCGGGAGGAATCGGGGAGCTGTTTTTT
NA	TRBV18	NA	TRBJ1-5	CASSPGSNQPQHF	TGTGCCAGCTCCCCGGGCAGCAATCAGCCCCAGCATTTT
TRBD2	TRBV28	few	TRBJ2-3	CASERERSTDTQYF	TGTGCCAGCGAGCGGGAGCGGAGCACAGATACGCAGTATTTT
TRBD1	TRBV18	few	TRBJ1-5	CASSPTGTGGGQPQHF	TGTGCCAGCTCACCTACGGGGACAGGTGGCGGGCAGCCCCAGCATTTT
NA	TRBV7-3	NA	TRBJ2-1	CASSPWGGSYNEQFF	TGTGCCAGCAGCCCCTGGGGCGGGTCCTACAATGAGCAGTTCTTC
TRBD2	TRBV5-4	NA	TRBJ2-7	CASSQRGGLSYEQYF	TGTGCCAGCAGCCAACGCGGGGGGTTGTCCTACGAGCAGTACTTC
TRBD1	TRBV7-9	few	TRBJ2-1	CASRLSGGQGHNEQFF	TGTGCCAGCAGACTCTCGGGCGGACAGGGGCACAATGAGCAGTTCTTC
NA	TRBV4-2	few	TRBJ1-4	CASSQDQGIQREKLFF	TGTGCCAGCAGCCAAGATCAGGGAATCCAACGGGAAAAACTGTTTTTT
NA	TRBV27	NA	TRBJ1-5	CASSLEAPGNQPQHF	TGTGCCAGCAGCCTCGAGGCCCCAGGGAATCAGCCCCAGCATTTT
NA	TRBV28	NA	TRBJ2-7	CASTSSYEQYF	TGTGCCAGCACTAGCTCCTACGAGCAGTACTTC
NA	TRBV15	few	TRBJ1-1	CATSTFGRDTEAFF	TGTGCCACCAGCACCTTTGGGAGAGACACTGAAGCTTTCTTT
NA	TRBV29-1	few	TRBJ1-5	CSVVSRWGQPQHF	TGCAGCGTTGTGAGTCGGTGGGGTCAGCCCCAGCATTTT
NA	TRBV7-2	once	TRBJ2-1	CASSLISIYNEQFF	TGTGCCAGCAGCTTAATAAGCATCTACAATGAGCAGTTCTTC
TRBD2	TRBV7-2	few	TRBJ2-3	CASSLGREEADTQYF	TGTGCCAGCAGCTTAGGACGGGAGGAGGCAGATACGCAGTATTTT
TRBD2	TRBV5-1	NA	TRBJ2-3	CASSRQLAGTDTQYF	TGCGCCAGCAGCAGACAATTAGCGGGAACAGATACGCAGTATTTT
TRBD2	TRBV28	few	TRBJ2-5	CASSSPTSGSGETQYF	TGTGCCAGCAGTTCACCGACTAGCGGGAGCGGAGAGACCCAGTACTTC
NA	TRBV6-1	few	TRBJ2-5	CASRNPGFETQYF	TGTGCCAGCAGGAATCCGGGGTTCGAGACCCAGTACTTC
NA	TRBV4-3	NA	TRBJ2-2	CASSLNPTADANTGELFF	TGCGCCAGCAGCCTTAACCCGACAGCGGACGCGAACACCGGGGAGCTGTTTTTT
NA	TRBV4-3	few	TRBJ2-7	CASSQEGRLNEQYF	TGCGCCAGCAGCCAGGAAGGGAGACTCAACGAGCAGTACTTC
NA	TRBV7-9	NA	TRBJ1-1	CASSLGPVRLNTEAFF	TGTGCCAGCAGCTTGGGGCCCGTGAGGCTGAACACTGAAGCTTTCTTT
NA	TRBV7-9	NA	TRBJ2-1	CASSPYSGNEQFF	TGTGCCAGCAGCCCATACAGCGGGAATGAGCAGTTCTTC
NA	TRBV28	few	TRBJ2-7	CASSLRARGRYQYF	TGTGCCAGCAGTTTAAGGGCCCGGGGAAGGTATCAGTACTTC
NA	TRBV9	NA	TRBJ2-3	CASSTRQSTDTQYF	TGTGCCAGCAGCACTCGACAGAGCACAGATACGCAGTATTTT
TRBD2	TRBV10-2	few	TRBJ2-1	CASLLAGGDEQFF	TGCGCCAGCCTCCTAGCGGGAGGGGATGAGCAGTTCTTC
TRBD2	TRBV28	few	TRBJ2-7	CASSLSGTSGSYEQYF	TGTGCCAGCAGTTTATCCGGGACTAGCGGTTCCTACGAGCAGTACTTC
NA	TRBV6-6	NA	TRBJ2-1	CASSYSQGYEQFF	TGTGCCAGCAGTTACTCACAGGGCTATGAGCAGTTCTTC
TRBD2	TRBV18	NA	TRBJ2-5	CASSPSTSGIRETQYF	TGTGCCAGCTCCCCCTCGACTAGCGGGATCCGGGAGACCCAGTACTTC
NA	TRBV7-9	few	TRBJ1-1	CASSLSGYLEAFF	TGTGCCAGCAGCTTATCGGGTTACCTGGAAGCTTTCTTT
NA	TRBV4-3	NA	TRBJ1-4	CASSLFRQHNEKLFF	TGCGCCAGCAGCTTATTTAGACAGCATAATGAAAAACTGTTTTTT